This T cell receptor (beta chain) was sequenced during a study of identical twins. A few counts support this clonotype. TCRdb analysed the 5' RACE reads with MiXCR anew, one entry per CDR3 protein. The data contain over 600,000 distinct CDR3 sequences, around 21% of them singletons. CDR1 is MNHNS and CDR2 is SASEGT in the germline V gene. The CDR3 is 15 residues long. V was pared by 8 bases and J by 4 bases, with 10 bases of the junction left unmatched. The sample was also linked to a second study, of T cells expressing NK-cell markers. That work adds: The study found dominant NKG2C+ clonotypes at roughly 1.0-7.0% of CD8+ T cells in roughly six donors. A few of the donors also had these clonotypes leading their CD3+CD56-NKG2C+ fraction.

The V call is TRBV6-1, the J call TRBJ1-2; TRBD1 agrees at 10 bases. The clonotype originates from a woman aged 18-35 years in good health. Material for sequencing was PBMCs. CDR3 protein: CASRTGGTTAYGYTF. The CDR3, as DNA: TGTGCCAGCCGGACAGGGGGAACAACGGCCTATGGCTACACCTTC.